This TCR beta chain was sequenced during a study of early T cells in non-severe SARS-CoV-2 infection. As for the study in general: Unsorted whole-blood RNA was sequenced in bulk, leaving chains unpaired.

Unique molecular identifier tags were affixed to discrete cDNA molecules. One entry per CDR3 protein results from TCRdb running MiXCR on the 5' RACE reads. The table records about 67,000 distinct CDR3 sequences, roughly 12% of them present only once. This clonotype was detected ten times or more. Its antigen remains unidentified. Germline V gene data show CDR1 as MNHEY and CDR2 as SVGAGI. The V and J ends lost 2 bases and 4 bases, in that order; junction bases with no gene match: 12. The CDR3 is 20 residues long. General observations from the study: Lookups in VDJdb leaned toward anti-spike CD8 responses and missed private and CD4 specificities.

This TCR was sampled from an adult who was a healthcare worker with PCR-confirmed SARS-CoV-2 infection or an uninfected control (not recorded which). V gene TRBV6-5 combines with J gene TRBJ2-1; 15 bases map to TRBD2. Sequencing used whole blood. In nucleotides, the CDR3 is TGTGCCAGCAGTTACCCATCTGGACTAGCGGGAGGGCCGACTTACAATGAGCAGTTCTTC. Translated: CASSYPSGLAGGPTYNEQFF.